These 21 T cell receptor beta chains were sequenced from one sample in a study of shared clonotypes between healthy human individuals. Libraries were prepared by immunoSEQ multiplex PCR; TCRdb keeps only in-frame clonotypes and omits some of them. The table includes over 950,000 clones, 70% to 85% detected once. The specimen sequenced was memory CD4+ T cells from PBMCs. The subset: CD45RA-negative fraction. These receptors were collected from a man between 18 and 35 years old in good health. Some clones in this sample may be carry-over from other donors' samples.

The V and J genes are TRBV5-1 and TRBJ2-1; 7 bases match TRBD1. The CDR3 runs 15 residues. Germline assignment: CDR1 SGHRS and CDR2 YFSETQ. Losses at the gene ends were 4 bases for V and 2 bases for J; bases not matched to a gene: 6. CDR3 bases: TGCGCCAGCAGCATTGCAGGGGGTGCCTACAATGAGCAGTTCTTC. As protein: CASSIAGGAYNEQFF.

V usage is TRBV14 and J usage is TRBJ2-3, with 8 bases fitting TRBD2. The V and J ends lost 0 bases and 2 bases, in that order; junction bases with no gene match: 4. CDR3 length equals 16 residues. Germline CDR1 is SGHDN and CDR2 is FVKESK. In DNA form, the CDR3 reads TGTGCCAGCAGCCAAGACAGCGGGAGCACCACAGATACGCAGTATTTT. Encoded protein: CASSQDSGSTTDTQYF.

The rearrangement joins TRBV4-2 to TRBJ2-7; D is possibly TRBD2 (6 bases). CDR3 size: 13 residues. CDR1 and CDR2 from the germline V gene are LGHNA and YNFKEQ. With 4 bases removed from V and 5 bases from J, the gap between germline ends came to 12 bases. The CDR3 is CASSRRGGNEQYF. CDR3 in DNA: TGTGCCAGCAGCCGAAGAGGAGGGAACGAGCAGTACTTC.

The gene calls are TRBV11-3 and TRBJ2-1; D not resolved. The CDR3 totals 13 residues. V gave up 1 base and J gave up 12 bases, with 13 bases separating them. CDR1 SGHNT and CDR2 YENEEA come from the germline V gene. This CDR3 is CASSLGVAGAQFF. For the CDR3, the DNA is TGTGCCAGCAGCTTAGGAGTCGCAGGAGCGCAGTTCTTC.

The gene calls are TRBV7-3 and TRBJ2-1; D is ambiguous. The CDR3 covers 17 residues. CDR1 is SGHTA, CDR2 FQGTGA, per germline. V was shortened by 2 bases and J by 3 bases, with 17 bases between the two germline ends. The CDR3 bases are TGTGCCAGCAGCTTATTGTCTCAGCGTCAGTTCTACAATGAGCAGTTCTTC. This codes for CASSLLSQRQFYNEQFF.

In nucleotides, the CDR3 is TGTGCCAGTATGTTTAGGTTTAATAGCAATCAGCCCCAGCATTTT. Its protein is CASMFRFNSNQPQHF. The rearrangement links TRBV19 to TRBJ1-5; D is unresolved. Trimming took off 7 bases at V and 0 bases at J, with 13 bases between the two ends. The CDR3 runs to 15 residues. Per germline, CDR1 LNHDA and CDR2 SQIVND (reference sequence).

V is TRBV4-2 and J is TRBJ2-7; 7 bases are a match to TRBD2. The CDR3 loop spans 15 amino acids. After removal of 4 bases from V and 1 base from J, the junction contained 7 bases not matched to a gene. Germline lookup yields CDR1 LGHNA and CDR2 YNFKEQ. The DNA for the CDR3 is TGTGCCAGCAGCCTAGCGACTAGCAGTTCCTACGAGCAGTACTTC. Protein: CASSLATSSSYEQYF.

The J gene is TRBJ2-5, the V gene TRBV4-3, with D possibly being TRBD1 or TRBD2 (7 bases each). V was clipped by 0 bases and J by 7 bases, with 15 bases between them. Germline values: CDR1 LGHNA, CDR2 YSLEER. This CDR3 is 15 amino acids long. The CDR3 DNA reads as TGCGCCAGCAGCCAAGATCCGGGCAGGGGGGGGACCCAGTACTTC. It translates to CASSQDPGRGGTQYF.

This chain uses TRBV30 with TRBJ1-1, with D possibly matching TRBD1 (5 bases). V lost 0 bases to trimming and J lost 3 bases, with 20 bases between them. This CDR3 is 17 amino acids long. CDR1 and CDR2 from the germline V gene are GTSNPN and SVGIG (reference sequence). The CDR3 region has the DNA TGTGCCTGGAGTGTACGAGGGGCGGTTTTCGTGGACACTGAAGCTTTCTTT. Amino acids: CAWSVRGAVFVDTEAFF.

This clone has just a few counts. As DNA, the CDR3 is TGTGCCAGCAGTGTCCTCGGACAGGGGATCCAGCCCCAGCATTTT. Translation gives CASSVLGQGIQPQHF. This chain links TRBV6-1 with TRBJ1-5, with TRBD1 identical over 9 bases. J was trimmed by 7 bases and V by 4 bases; bases with no gene match: 8. Germline assignment: CDR1 MNHNS and CDR2 SASEGT. The CDR3 has 15 residues.

The chain joins TRBV28 to TRBJ2-1; 9 nucleotides line up with TRBD2. Trimming removed 9 bases from V and 1 base from J; junction bases left unmatched: 16. This CDR3 has 18 residues. CDR1 is MDHEN and CDR2 is SYDVKM in the germline V gene. CDR3 in amino acids: CASTQGLAGGRSYNEQFF. CDR3 DNA sequence: TGTGCCAGTACCCAGGGACTAGCAGGAGGAAGGTCCTACAATGAGCAGTTCTTC.

The rearrangement uses TRBV28 and TRBJ2-5; 8 bases match TRBD1. Germline values: CDR1 MDHEN, CDR2 SYDVKM. This CDR3 is 16 amino acids long. The junction had 13 bases not matched to a gene; V was cut back by 6 bases and J by 4 bases. For the CDR3, the DNA is TGTGCCAGCAGGCCCCACGGACAGGGAGAAGCAGAGACCCAGTACTTC. This codes for CASRPHGQGEAETQYF.

The rearrangement links TRBV5-1 to TRBJ2-5; 10 positions agree with TRBD2. V was pared by 4 bases and J by 6 bases, with 9 bases of the junction left unmatched. CDR1 is SGHRS and CDR2 is YFSETQ in the germline V gene. This CDR3 comprises 15 residues. CDR3 sequence (DNA): TGCGCCAGCAGCCCCAGCGGGAGGGCCCGGAAGACCCAGTACTTC. This gives the protein CASSPSGRARKTQYF.

The chain has TRBV6-1 and TRBJ2-3, with D maybe TRBD2 (6 bases). CDR3 length: 16 amino acids. Germline assignment: CDR1 MNHNS and CDR2 SASEGT. V was trimmed by 2 bases and J by 3 bases, leaving 15 bases between them. DNA for the CDR3: TGTGCCAGCAGTGAATCGGTAGCGGAGCCAACAGATACGCAGTATTTT. This gives the protein CASSESVAEPTDTQYF.

CDR3 coding DNA: TGTGCCAGTAGTATCTTGGGGGCTAGCGGGAGCAATGAGCAGTTCTTC. It is translated as CASSILGASGSNEQFF. V and J are TRBV19 and TRBJ2-1; 10 nucleotides agree with TRBD2. Germline V gene data show CDR1 as LNHDA and CDR2 as SQIVND (reference sequence). The J segment lost 6 bases and the V segment lost 3 bases, leaving 8 bases of the junction unmatched. The CDR3 runs 16 residues.

The V and J genes are TRBV27 and TRBJ2-3; 7 nucleotides match TRBD2. Germline lookup yields CDR1 MNHEY and CDR2 SMNVEV (reference sequence). CDR3 length: 15 residues. The V and J ends lost 2 bases and 3 bases, in that order; junction bases with no gene match: 5. The CDR3 loop reads CASSLQREKTDTQYF. As DNA, the CDR3 is TGTGCCAGCAGTTTACAGCGGGAAAAAACAGATACGCAGTATTTT.

The V and J genes are TRBV6-5 and TRBJ2-1; D ambiguous. CDR1 MNHEY and CDR2 SVGAGI come from the germline V gene. Deletions cut 7 bases from V and 12 bases from J, with 22 bases between. This CDR3 is 14 amino acids long. CDR3 residues: CASTEPGGLRVQFF. The CDR3, as DNA: TGTGCCAGCACCGAACCGGGCGGCCTGAGAGTGCAGTTCTTC.

This clone has a single count. The chain combines TRBV7-3 with TRBJ2-2; D assignment may be TRBD1 or TRBD2 (6 bases each). CDR3 size: 15 residues. The V end lost 2 bases, the J end lost 2 bases, and 9 bases lay between the germline ends. Germline assignment: CDR1 SGHTA and CDR2 FQGTGA. CDR3 sequence (DNA): TGTGCCAGCAGCTTATGGGGGGCAAACACCGGGGAGCTGTTTTTT. Protein sequence: CASSLWGANTGELFF. Complete variable domain (other parts from reference TRBV7-3 and TRBJ2-2): GAGVSQTPSNKVTEKGKYVELRCDPISGHTALYWYRQSLGQGPEFLIYFQGTGAADDSGLPNDRFFAVRPEGSVSTLKIQRTERGDSAVYLCASSLWGANTGELFFGEGSRLTVL.

The chain uses TRBV6-6 and TRBJ2-5, with unresolved D. This CDR3 spans 13 amino acids. Germline values: CDR1 MNHNY, CDR2 SVGAGI (reference sequence). The V end lost 4 bases, the J end lost 4 bases, and 10 bases lay between the germline ends. The CDR3 bases are TGTGCCAGCAGTTCTGGTAGGGCAGAGACCCAGTACTTC. Translation gives CASSSGRAETQYF.

The chain has TRBV6-6 and TRBJ2-7; either TRBD1 or TRBD2 may fit D (6 bases each). V lost 3 bases and J 3 bases, leaving 12 bases between the germline ends. Germline values: CDR1 MNHNY, CDR2 SVGAGI (reference sequence). The CDR3 runs to 14 residues. CDR3 bases: TGTGCCAGCAGTTATCTTGGAGGGGGCTACGAGCAGTACTTC. Amino acids: CASSYLGGGYEQYF.

The gene calls are TRBV5-1 and TRBJ2-7; 9 nucleotides agree with TRBD2. This CDR3 has 14 residues. Trimming took 5 bases from V and 7 from J; bases not matched to a gene: 10. Per germline, CDR1 SGHRS and CDR2 YFSETQ. The CDR3 here is CASSQVAGVGEQYF. The CDR3 bases are TGCGCCAGCAGTCAGGTAGCGGGAGTGGGTGAGCAGTACTTC.